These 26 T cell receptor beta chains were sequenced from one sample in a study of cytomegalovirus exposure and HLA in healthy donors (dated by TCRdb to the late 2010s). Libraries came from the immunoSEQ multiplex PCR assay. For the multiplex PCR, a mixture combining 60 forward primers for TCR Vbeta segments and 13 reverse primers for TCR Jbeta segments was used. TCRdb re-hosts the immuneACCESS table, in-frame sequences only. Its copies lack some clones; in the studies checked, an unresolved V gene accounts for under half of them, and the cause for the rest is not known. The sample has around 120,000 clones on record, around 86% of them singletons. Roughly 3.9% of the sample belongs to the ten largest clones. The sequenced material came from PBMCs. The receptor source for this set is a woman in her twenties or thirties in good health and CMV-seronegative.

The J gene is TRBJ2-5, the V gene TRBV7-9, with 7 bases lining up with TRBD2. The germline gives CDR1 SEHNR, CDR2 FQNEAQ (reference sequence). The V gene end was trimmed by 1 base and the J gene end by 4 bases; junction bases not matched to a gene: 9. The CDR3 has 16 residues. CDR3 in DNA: TGTGCCAGCAGCTTAGTGGGAAGCGGGATTGGAGAGACCCAGTACTTC. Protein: CASSLVGSGIGETQYF.

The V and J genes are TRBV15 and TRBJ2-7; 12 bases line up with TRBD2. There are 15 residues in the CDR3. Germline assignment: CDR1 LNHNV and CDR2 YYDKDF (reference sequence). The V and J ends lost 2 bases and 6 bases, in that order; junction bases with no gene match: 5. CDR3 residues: CATSRKTSGSSEQYF. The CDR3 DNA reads TGTGCCACCAGCAGAAAGACTAGCGGGAGTAGCGAGCAGTACTTC.

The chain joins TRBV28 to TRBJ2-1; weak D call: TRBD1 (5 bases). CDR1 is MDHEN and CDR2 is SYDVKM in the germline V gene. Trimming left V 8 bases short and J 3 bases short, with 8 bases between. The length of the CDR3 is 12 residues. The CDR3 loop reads CASRTSYNEQFF. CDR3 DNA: TGTGCCAGCCGGACAAGCTACAATGAGCAGTTCTTC.

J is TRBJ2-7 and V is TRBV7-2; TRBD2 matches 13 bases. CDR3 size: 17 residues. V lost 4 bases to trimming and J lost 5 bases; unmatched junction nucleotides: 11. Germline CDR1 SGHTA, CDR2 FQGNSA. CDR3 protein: CASSSLTSGRALHEQYF. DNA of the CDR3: TGTGCCAGCAGCTCCCTCACTAGCGGGAGGGCCCTCCACGAGCAGTACTTC.

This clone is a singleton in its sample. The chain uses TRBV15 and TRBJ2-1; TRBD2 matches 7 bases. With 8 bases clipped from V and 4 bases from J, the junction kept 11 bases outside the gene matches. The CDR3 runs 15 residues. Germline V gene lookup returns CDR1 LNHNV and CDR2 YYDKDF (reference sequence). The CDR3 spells CATRSHAGAYNEQFF. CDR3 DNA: TGTGCCACCCGTTCCCACGCGGGAGCGTACAATGAGCAGTTCTTC.

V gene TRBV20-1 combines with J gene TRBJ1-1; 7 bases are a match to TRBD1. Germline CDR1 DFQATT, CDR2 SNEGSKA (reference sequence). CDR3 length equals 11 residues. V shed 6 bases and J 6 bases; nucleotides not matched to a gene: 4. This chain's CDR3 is CSALGGAEAFF. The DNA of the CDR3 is TGCAGTGCCCTAGGGGGCGCTGAAGCTTTCTTT.

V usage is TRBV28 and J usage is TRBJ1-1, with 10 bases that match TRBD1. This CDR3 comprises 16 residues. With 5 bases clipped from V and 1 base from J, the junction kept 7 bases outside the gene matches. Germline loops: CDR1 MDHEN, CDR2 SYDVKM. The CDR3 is CASSTDRGPRNTEAFF. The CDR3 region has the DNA TGTGCCAGCAGTACAGACAGGGGGCCGAGGAACACTGAAGCTTTCTTT.

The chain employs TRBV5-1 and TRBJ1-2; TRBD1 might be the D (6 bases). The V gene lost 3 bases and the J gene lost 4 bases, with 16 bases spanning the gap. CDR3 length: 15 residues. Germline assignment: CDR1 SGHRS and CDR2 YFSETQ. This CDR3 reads CASSWETGGGYGYTF. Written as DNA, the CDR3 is TGCGCCAGCAGCTGGGAGACAGGAGGTGGCTATGGCTACACCTTC. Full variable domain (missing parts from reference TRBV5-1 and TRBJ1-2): KAGVTQTPRYLIKTRGQQVTLSCSPISGHRSVSWYQQTPGQGLQFLFEYFSETQRNKGNFPGRFSGRQFSNSRSEMNVSTLELGDSALYLCASSWETGGGYGYTFGSGTRLTVV.

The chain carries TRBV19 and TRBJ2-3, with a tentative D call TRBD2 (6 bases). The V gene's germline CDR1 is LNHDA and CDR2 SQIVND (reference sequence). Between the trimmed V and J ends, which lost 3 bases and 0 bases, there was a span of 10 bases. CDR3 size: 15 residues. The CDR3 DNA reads TGTGCCAGTAGTATTGGGCGGGGCAGCACAGATACGCAGTATTTT. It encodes CASSIGRGSTDTQYF.

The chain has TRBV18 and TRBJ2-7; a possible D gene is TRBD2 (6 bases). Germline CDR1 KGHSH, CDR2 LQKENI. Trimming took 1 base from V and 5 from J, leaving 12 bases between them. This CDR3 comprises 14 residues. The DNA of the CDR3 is TGTGCCAGCTCACCACAACCGGGAGTAGACGAGCAGTACTTC. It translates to CASSPQPGVDEQYF. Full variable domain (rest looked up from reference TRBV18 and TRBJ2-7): NAGVMQNPRHLVRRRGQEARLRCSPMKGHSHVYWYRQLPEEGLKFMVYLQKENIIDESGMPKERFSAEFPKEGPSILRIQQVVRGDSAAYFCASSPQPGVDEQYFGPGTRLTVT.

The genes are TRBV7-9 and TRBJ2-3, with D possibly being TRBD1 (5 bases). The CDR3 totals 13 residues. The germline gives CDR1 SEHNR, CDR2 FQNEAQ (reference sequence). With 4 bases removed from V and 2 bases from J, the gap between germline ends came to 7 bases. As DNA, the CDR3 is TGTGCCAGCAGCTCGACAGACACAGATACGCAGTATTTT. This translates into CASSSTDTDTQYF.

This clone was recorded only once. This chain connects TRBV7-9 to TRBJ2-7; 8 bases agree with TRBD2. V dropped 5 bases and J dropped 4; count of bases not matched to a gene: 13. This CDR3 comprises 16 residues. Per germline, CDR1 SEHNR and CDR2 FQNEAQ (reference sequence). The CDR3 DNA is TGTGCCAGCAGCCCTGACGGTTTCCGGGAGGGGTACGAGCAGTACTTC. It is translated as CASSPDGFREGYEQYF.

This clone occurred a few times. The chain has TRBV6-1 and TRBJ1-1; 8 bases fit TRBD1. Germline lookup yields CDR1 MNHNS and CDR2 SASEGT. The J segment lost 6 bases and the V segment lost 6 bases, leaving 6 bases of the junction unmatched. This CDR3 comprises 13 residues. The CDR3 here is CASSRTQGAEAFF. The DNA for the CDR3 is TGTGCCAGCAGCCGGACACAGGGGGCTGAAGCTTTCTTT.

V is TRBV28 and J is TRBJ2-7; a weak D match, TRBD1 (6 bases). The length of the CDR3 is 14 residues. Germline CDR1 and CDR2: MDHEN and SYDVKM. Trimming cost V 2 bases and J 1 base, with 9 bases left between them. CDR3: CASSLQGISYEQYF. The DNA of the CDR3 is TGTGCCAGCAGTTTACAGGGGATATCCTACGAGCAGTACTTC.

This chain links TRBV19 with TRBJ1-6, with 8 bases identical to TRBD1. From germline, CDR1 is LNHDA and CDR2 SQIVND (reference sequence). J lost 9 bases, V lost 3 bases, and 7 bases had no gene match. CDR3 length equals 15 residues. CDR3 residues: CASSMDGQGFSPLHF. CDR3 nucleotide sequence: TGTGCCAGTAGTATGGACGGACAGGGTTTTTCACCCCTCCACTTT.

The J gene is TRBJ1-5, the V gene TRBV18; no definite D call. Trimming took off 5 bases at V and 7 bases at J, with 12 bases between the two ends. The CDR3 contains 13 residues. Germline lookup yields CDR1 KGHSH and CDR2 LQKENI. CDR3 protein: CASSGEAEQPQHF. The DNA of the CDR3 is TGTGCCAGCTCAGGGGAGGCTGAACAGCCCCAGCATTTT.

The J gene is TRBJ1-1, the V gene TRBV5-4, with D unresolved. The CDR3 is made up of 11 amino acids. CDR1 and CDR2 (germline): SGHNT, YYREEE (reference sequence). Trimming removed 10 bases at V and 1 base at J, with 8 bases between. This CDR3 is CAEGRNTEAFF. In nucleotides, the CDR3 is TGTGCCGAGGGCCGGAACACTGAAGCTTTCTTT.

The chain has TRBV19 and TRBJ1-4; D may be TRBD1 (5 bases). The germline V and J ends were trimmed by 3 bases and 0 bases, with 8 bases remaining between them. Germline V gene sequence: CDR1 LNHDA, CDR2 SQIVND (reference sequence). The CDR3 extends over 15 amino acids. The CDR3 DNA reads TGTGCCAGTAGTATCGGGGGACCAACTAATGAAAAACTGTTTTTT. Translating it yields CASSIGGPTNEKLFF.

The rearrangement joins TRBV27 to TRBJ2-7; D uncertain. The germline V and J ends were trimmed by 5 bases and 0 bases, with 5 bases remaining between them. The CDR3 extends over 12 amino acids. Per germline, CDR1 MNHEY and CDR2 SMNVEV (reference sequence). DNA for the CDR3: TGTGCCAGCAGTGCGCCCTCCTACGAGCAGTACTTC. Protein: CASSAPSYEQYF.

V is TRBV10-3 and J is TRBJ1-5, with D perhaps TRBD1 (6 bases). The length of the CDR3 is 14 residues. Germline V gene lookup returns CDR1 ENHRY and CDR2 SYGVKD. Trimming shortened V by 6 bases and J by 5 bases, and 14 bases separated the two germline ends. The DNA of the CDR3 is TGTGCCATCAGGGGTACAGGGCAGCATCAGCCCCAGCATTTT. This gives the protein CAIRGTGQHQPQHF.

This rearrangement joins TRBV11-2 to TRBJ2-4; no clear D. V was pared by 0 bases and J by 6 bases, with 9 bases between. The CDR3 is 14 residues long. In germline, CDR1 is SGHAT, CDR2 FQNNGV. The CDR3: CASSLDFALNIQYF. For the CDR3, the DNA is TGTGCCAGCAGCTTAGACTTCGCGTTAAACATTCAGTACTTC.

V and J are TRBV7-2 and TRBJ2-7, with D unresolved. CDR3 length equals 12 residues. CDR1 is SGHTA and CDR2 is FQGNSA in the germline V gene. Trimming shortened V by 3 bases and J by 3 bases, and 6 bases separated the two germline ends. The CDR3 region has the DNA TGTGCCAGCAGCTTGTCCCTCTACGAGCAGTACTTC. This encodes CASSLSLYEQYF.

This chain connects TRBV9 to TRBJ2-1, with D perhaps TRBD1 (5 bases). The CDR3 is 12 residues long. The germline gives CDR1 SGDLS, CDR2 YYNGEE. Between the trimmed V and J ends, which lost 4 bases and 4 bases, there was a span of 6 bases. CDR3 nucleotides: TGTGCCAGCAGCCCAGGGTACAATGAGCAGTTCTTC. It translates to CASSPGYNEQFF. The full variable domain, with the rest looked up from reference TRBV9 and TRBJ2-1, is DSGVTQTPKHLITATGQRVTLRCSPRSGDLSVYWYQQSLDQGLQFLIQYYNGEERAKGNILERFSAQQFPDLHSELNLSSLELGDSALYFCASSPGYNEQFFGPGTRLTVL.

CDR3 sequence reads: CASSTLTRMTYEQYF. CDR3 coding DNA: TGTGCCAGCAGCACCCTGACTAGGATGACCTACGAGCAGTACTTC. The chain employs TRBV5-8 and TRBJ2-7; weak D call: TRBD2 (6 bases). The CDR3 runs 15 residues. The V end lost 4 bases, the J end lost 2 bases, and 16 bases lay between the germline ends. In germline, CDR1 is SGHTS, CDR2 YDEGEE. The whole variable domain, remainder taken from reference TRBV5-8 and TRBJ2-7, is EAGVTQSPTHLIKTRGQQATLRCSPISGHTSVYWYQQALGLGLQFLLWYDEGEERNRGNFPPRFSGRQFPNYSSELNVNALELEDSALYLCASSTLTRMTYEQYFGPGTRLTVT.

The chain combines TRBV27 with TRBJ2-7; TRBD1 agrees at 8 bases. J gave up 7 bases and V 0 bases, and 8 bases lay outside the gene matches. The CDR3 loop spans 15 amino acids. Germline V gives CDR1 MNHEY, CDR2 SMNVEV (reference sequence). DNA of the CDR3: TGTGCCAGCAGTTTATCGGGGGACAGGCCGCGGGAGCAGTACTTC. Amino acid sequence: CASSLSGDRPREQYF.

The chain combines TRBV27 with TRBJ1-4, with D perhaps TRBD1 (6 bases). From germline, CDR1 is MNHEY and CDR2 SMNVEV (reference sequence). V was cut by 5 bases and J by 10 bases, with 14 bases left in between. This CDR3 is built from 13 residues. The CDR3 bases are TGTGCCAGCAGTCCCTGGGACACGGGAAAACTGTTTTTT. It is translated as CASSPWDTGKLFF.